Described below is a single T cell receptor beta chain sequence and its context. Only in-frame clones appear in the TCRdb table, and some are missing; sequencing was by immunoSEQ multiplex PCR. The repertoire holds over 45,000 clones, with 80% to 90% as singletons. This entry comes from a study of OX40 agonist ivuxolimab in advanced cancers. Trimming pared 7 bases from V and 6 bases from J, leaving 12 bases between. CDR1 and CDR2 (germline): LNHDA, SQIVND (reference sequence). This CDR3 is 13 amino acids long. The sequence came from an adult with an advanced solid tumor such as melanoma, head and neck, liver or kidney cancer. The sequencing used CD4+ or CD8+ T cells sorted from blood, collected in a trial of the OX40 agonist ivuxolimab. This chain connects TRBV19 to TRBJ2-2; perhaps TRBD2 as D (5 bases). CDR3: CASIGWESGELFF. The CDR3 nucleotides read TGTGCCAGTATAGGGTGGGAGTCCGGGGAGCTGTTTTTT.